In its sample, the clone carrying this T cell receptor beta chain was seen once. Germline CDR1 reads WNHNN; CDR2 reads SYGVQD (reference sequence). V was pared by 5 bases and J by 2 bases, with 13 bases between. The CDR3 contains 14 residues. Amplification of TCR beta CDR3 regions used RNA as the template. The primer set for the first-round RT-PCR of the TCR CDR3 was HTBI. TCRdb used MiXCR to reprocess the multiplex PCR reads, holding one entry per CDR3 protein. The data contain 30,000 to 35,000 distinct CDR3 sequences, 40% to 65% of them seen just once; the ten biggest clones take up roughly 25%. The data were obtained in a study of T cells in Graves' hyperthyroidism and ophthalmopathy.

V usage is TRBV10-1 and J usage is TRBJ2-7, with D maybe TRBD1 (5 bases). Sequences were obtained from blood. This TCR came from a woman between 35 and 50 years old with Graves' ophthalmopathy. The CDR3 reads CASSYVQEPYEQYF. DNA of the CDR3: TGCGCCAGCAGTTACGTACAGGAGCCCTACGAGCAGTACTTC.